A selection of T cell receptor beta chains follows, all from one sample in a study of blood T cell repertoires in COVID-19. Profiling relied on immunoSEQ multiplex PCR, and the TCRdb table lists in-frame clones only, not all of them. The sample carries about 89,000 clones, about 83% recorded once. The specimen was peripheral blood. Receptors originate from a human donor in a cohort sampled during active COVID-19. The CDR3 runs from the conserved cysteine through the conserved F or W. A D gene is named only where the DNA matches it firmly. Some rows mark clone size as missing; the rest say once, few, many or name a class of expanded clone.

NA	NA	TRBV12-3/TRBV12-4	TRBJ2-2	TGTGCCAGCATCCCTCAGGGTCCCGGGGAGCTGTTTTTT	CASIPQGPGELFF
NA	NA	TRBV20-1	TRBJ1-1	TGCAGTGCTAGTCCCATCAACTTGAACACTGAAGCTTTCTTT	CSASPINLNTEAFF
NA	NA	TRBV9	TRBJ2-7	TGTGCCAGCAGCGTTAATGTAGCGGATCCGGGGTACGAGCAGTACTTC	CASSVNVADPGYEQYF
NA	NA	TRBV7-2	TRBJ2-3	TGTGCCAGCAGCTTAAGAGCTGCAATAACGGCAGATACGCAGTATTTT	CASSLRAAITADTQYF
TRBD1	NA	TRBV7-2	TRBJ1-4	TGTGCCAGCAGCAGGGACAGGGGTGGAAAACTGTTTTTT	CASSRDRGGKLFF
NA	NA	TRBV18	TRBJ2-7	TGTGCCAGCTCACCAAACCCCCCTATAGTAGTACGGTCCTACGAGCAGTACTTC	CASSPNPPIVVRSYEQYF
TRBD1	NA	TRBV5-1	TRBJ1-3	TGCGCCAGCAGCTCACAGGGGACTGGAAACACCATATATTTT	CASSSQGTGNTIYF
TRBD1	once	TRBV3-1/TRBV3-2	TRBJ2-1	TGTGCCAGCAGCCCACAAAGGGGGCTAAGGAACAATGAGCAGTTCTTC	CASSPQRGLRNNEQFF
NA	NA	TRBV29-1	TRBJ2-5	TGCAGCGTTGATGGGGGCGAGACCCAGTACTTC	CSVDGGETQYF
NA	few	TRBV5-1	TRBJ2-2	TGCGCCAGCAGCTTGGAAGCGCCCACGAACACCGGGGAGCTGTTTTTT	CASSLEAPTNTGELFF
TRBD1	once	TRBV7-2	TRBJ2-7	TGTGCCAGCAGCTTCGGGACAGGGGGCCCCTACGAGCAGTACTTC	CASSFGTGGPYEQYF
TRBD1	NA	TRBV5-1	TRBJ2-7	TGCGCCAGCAGCTCCCGGGACAGGGGTTACGAGCAGTACTTC	CASSSRDRGYEQYF
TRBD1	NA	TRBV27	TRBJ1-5	TGTGCCAGCAGTTTAATTGGACAGGGGAATCAGCCCCAGCATTTT	CASSLIGQGNQPQHF
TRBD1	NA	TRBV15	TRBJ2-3	TGTGCCACCAGCAGGGGGACAGGGGCAGATACGCAGTATTTT	CATSRGTGADTQYF
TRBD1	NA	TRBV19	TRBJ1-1	TGTGCCAGTAGAGGGACAGGGGACAAATCGGAAGCTTTCTTT	CASRGTGDKSEAFF
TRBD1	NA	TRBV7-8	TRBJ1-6	TGTGCCAGCAGCTTAGATGGGACAGGGATCGGTTCACCCCTCCACTTT	CASSLDGTGIGSPLHF
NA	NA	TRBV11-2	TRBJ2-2	TGTGCCAGCAGCTCAGTGAACACCGGGGAGCTGTTTTTT	CASSSVNTGELFF
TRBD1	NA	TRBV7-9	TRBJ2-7	TGTGCCAGCAGCCTGGGGACAGGGCCCTACGAGCAGTACTTC	CASSLGTGPYEQYF
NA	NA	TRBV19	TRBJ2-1	TGTGCCAGCTTAGGGAGAGCATACAATGAGCAGTTCTTC	CASLGRAYNEQFF
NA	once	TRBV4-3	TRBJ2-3	TGCGCCAGCAGCCAAGATGGCAGTAAGACAGATACGCAGTATTTT	CASSQDGSKTDTQYF
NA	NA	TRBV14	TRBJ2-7	TGTGCCAGCAGCCAAGATACAGTAGAGCAGTACTTC	CASSQDTVEQYF
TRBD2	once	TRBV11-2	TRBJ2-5	TGTGCCAGCAGCTCGGTGGGGACTCCTAGCGGCCAAAACCAAGAGACCCAGTACTTC	CASSSVGTPSGQNQETQYF
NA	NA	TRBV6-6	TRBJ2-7	TGTGCCAGCAGTTACTCGACTATCTCCGGGAGCTACGAGCAGTACTTC	CASSYSTISGSYEQYF
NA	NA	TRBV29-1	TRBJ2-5	TGCAGCGTTCCGCGGGGTACGGAGACCCAGTACTTC	CSVPRGTETQYF
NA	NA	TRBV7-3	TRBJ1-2	TGTGCCAGCAGCTTAGCAGGGGCGGGTGGCTACACCTTC	CASSLAGAGGYTF
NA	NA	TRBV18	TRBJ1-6	TGTGCCAGCTCAGGGGCCGGAGGGTCACCCCTCCACTTT	CASSGAGGSPLHF
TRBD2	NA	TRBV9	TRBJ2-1	TGTGCCAGCAGCCCCCGACTAGCGGGGGGCGAGCAGTTCTTC	CASSPRLAGGEQFF
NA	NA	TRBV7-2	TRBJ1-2	TGTGCCAGCCTAGATGGAGACTCAGGGGTAGGCTATGGCTACACCTTC	CASLDGDSGVGYGYTF
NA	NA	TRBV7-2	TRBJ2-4	TGTGCCAGCAGCCTGGGCGGGGAAGGGGTTCAGTACTTC	CASSLGGEGVQYF
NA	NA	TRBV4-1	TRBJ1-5	TGCGCCAGCAGCCAAGTTCCTACAGGGAACGGTCAGCCCCAGCATTTT	CASSQVPTGNGQPQHF
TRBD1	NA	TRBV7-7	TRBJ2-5	TGTGCTAGCAGCGGGACAGGGAGAGAGACCCAGTACTTC	CASSGTGRETQYF
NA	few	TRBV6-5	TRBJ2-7	TGTGCCACGGAGGCCGAAAACGAGCAGTACTTC	CATEAENEQYF
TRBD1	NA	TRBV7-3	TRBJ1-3	TGTGCCAGCAGCCCGCAGGGGGGATCTGGAAACACCATATATTTT	CASSPQGGSGNTIYF
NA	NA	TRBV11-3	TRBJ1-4	TGTGCCAGCAGCTCCCCCGGACAACCCGAAAAACTGTTTTTT	CASSSPGQPEKLFF
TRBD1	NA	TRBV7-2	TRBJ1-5	TGTGCCAGCAGCCAAAACGGACAGGGGCATCGGCCCCAGCATTTT	CASSQNGQGHRPQHF
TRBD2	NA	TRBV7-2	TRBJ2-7	TGTGCCAGCAGCATGCTAGCGGGAGTGGGGGAGCAGTACTTC	CASSMLAGVGEQYF
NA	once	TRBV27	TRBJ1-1	TGTGCCAGCAGGAGGAACATGAACACTGAAGCTTTCTTT	CASRRNMNTEAFF